These T cell receptor beta chains were read from a single sample in a study of immune cell composition in non-small cell lung cancer. The method was immunoSEQ multiplex PCR; TCRdb's version includes in-frame clones alone and lacks a portion of them. The data hold 2,500 to 3,000 clones, with over 65% observed a single time. The specimen was non-adjacent lung tissue. The receptors derive from a human donor with non-small cell lung cancer. The CDR3 runs from the conserved cysteine through the conserved F or W. D genes are given only for firm matches. Clone size is stated in some rows and not others, as once, few, many or a class when expanded.

TRBV6-1	TRBD1	TRBJ2-7	-	13	TGTGCCAGCAGTGATAATCAGGGGGCCGAGCAGTACTTC	CASSDNQGAEQYF
TRBV15	TRBD1	TRBJ1-5	-	15	TGTGCCACCAGCAGATCTACAGGGGTTAATCAGCCCCAGCATTTT	CATSRSTGVNQPQHF
TRBV27	TRBD1	TRBJ1-6	-	15	TGTGCCAGCAGTACCTTGGGACAGGGGTTTTCACCCCTCCACTTT	CASSTLGQGFSPLHF
TRBV5-6	-	TRBJ1-2	-	15	TGTGCCAGCAGCTTGGCCGGCAAAAGGAGGGACGGCTACACCTTC	CASSLAGKRRDGYTF
TRBV6-5	TRBD1	TRBJ1-2	-	16	TGTGCCAGCAGTTATAAACGGACAGGGGGCGGCTATGGCTACACCTTC	CASSYKRTGGGYGYTF
TRBV6-5	-	TRBJ2-7	-	14	TGTGCCAGCAGTTCGTCGACAGTTCCCTACGAGCAGTACTTC	CASSSSTVPYEQYF
TRBV5-1	-	TRBJ1-1	few	16	TGCGCCAGCAGCTTACAGGGCCCGGAAGGGAACACTGAAGCTTTCTTT	CASSLQGPEGNTEAFF
TRBV19	-	TRBJ1-4	-	13	TGTGCCAGTAGTAAAGGACAACAGGAAAAACTGTTTTTT	CASSKGQQEKLFF
TRBV5-4	TRBD2	TRBJ2-7	-	14	TGTGCCAGCAGCGGAGCGGGGGGGCCGGGCGAGCAGTACTTC	CASSGAGGPGEQYF
TRBV19	-	TRBJ1-1	-	15	TGTGCCAGTACCCCCAGTGGGGGGGGACGACTTGAAGCTTTCTTT	CASTPSGGGRLEAFF
TRBV10-3	-	TRBJ2-5	-	13	TGTGCCATCCTCAGGGGTGCGGGAGAGACCCAGTACTTC	CAILRGAGETQYF
TRBV4-3	-	TRBJ2-5	-	15	TGCGCCAGCAGCCAAGATTTAGGGGGATGGGAGACCCAGTACTTC	CASSQDLGGWETQYF
TRBV19	TRBD2	TRBJ2-1	-	17	TGTGCCAGTAGTGGGGGACTAGCGGGAAGCTCCTACAATGAGCAGTTCTTC	CASSGGLAGSSYNEQFF
TRBV4-3	-	TRBJ1-1	-	18	TGCGCCAGCAGCCAAGACCGGGCAGGGGCAGCATCTCACACTGAAGCTTTCTTT	CASSQDRAGAASHTEAFF
TRBV19	-	TRBJ1-2	-	14	TGTGCCAGTAGTATAGGTCCAGGTTCGCTCGGCTACACCTTC	CASSIGPGSLGYTF
TRBV7-9	TRBD1	TRBJ2-7	-	12	TGTGCCAGCAGCTTGACAGGGAACGAGCAGTACTTC	CASSLTGNEQYF
TRBV9	-	TRBJ2-3	-	15	TGTGCCAGCAGCGCCGGAGCGTTGGGCACAGATACGCAGTATTTT	CASSAGALGTDTQYF
TRBV19	TRBD1	TRBJ2-1	-	15	TGTGCCCCACCCGTCAGACATTCCCAGGGGGATGAGCAGTTCTTC	CAPPVRHSQGDEQFF
TRBV7-9	TRBD1	TRBJ1-2	-	14	TGTGCCAGCAGCTTAGTCGGTGGGACAGATGGCTACACCTTC	CASSLVGGTDGYTF
TRBV18	TRBD1	TRBJ2-1	-	11	TGTGCCAGCTCAGAGACAGGGGTGCAGTTCTTC	CASSETGVQFF
TRBV5-1	-	TRBJ1-1	-	14	TGCGCCAGCAGCTTGCAGGGCTCAAACACTGAAGCTTTCTTT	CASSLQGSNTEAFF
TRBV30	-	TRBJ1-3	-	14	TGTGCTTCCCAGGCCAGGCCACCTGGAAACACCATATATTTT	CASQARPPGNTIYF
TRBV7-9	TRBD2	TRBJ2-7	-	16	TGTGCCAGCAGCTTAAGCGGGGCAGGCCAAACCTACGAGCAGTACTTC	CASSLSGAGQTYEQYF
TRBV18	TRBD1	TRBJ2-1	-	14	TGTGCCAGCTCACTGCGGACAGGACGGGATGAGCAGTTCTTC	CASSLRTGRDEQFF
TRBV7-2	-	TRBJ1-2	once	14	TGTGCCAGCAGCCCCGACCTACAGGGCTATGGCTACACCTTC	CASSPDLQGYGYTF
TRBV2	-	TRBJ2-6	-	15	TGTGCCAGGGGGGCGGATGAATCTGGGGCCAACGTCCTGACTTTC	CARGADESGANVLTF
TRBV7-3	-	TRBJ1-3	-	16	TGTGCCAGCAGCTTAATTGGCGGGGGTTCTGGAAACACCATATATTTT	CASSLIGGGSGNTIYF
TRBV10-3	-	TRBJ2-1	-	14	TGTGCCATCAGTGAGTCGGAGGACTACAATGAGCAGTTCTTC	CAISESEDYNEQFF
TRBV7-7	-	TRBJ2-5	few	14	TGTGCCAGCAGCAAAAACCCAGGGAAAGAGACCCAGTACTTC	CASSKNPGKETQYF
TRBV19	-	TRBJ1-6	-	14	TGTGCCAGTAGTATACAGGTGAATAATTCACCCCTCCACTTT	CASSIQVNNSPLHF
TRBV11-2	-	TRBJ2-7	-	13	TGTGCCAGCAGCTTAGTAGCTCAATACGAGCAGTACTTC	CASSLVAQYEQYF